These 23 T cell receptor beta chains came from one sample sequenced in a study of shared clonotypes between healthy human individuals. The assay was immunoSEQ multiplex PCR, and TCRdb's table has in-frame clones only and misses some. The data hold around 200,000 clones, with 80% to 95% observed a single time. The sequenced sample consisted of naive CD4+ T cells sorted from blood. Regarding subset: CD45RA+ positively selected. These receptors originate from a woman in her 30s in good health.

The V gene is TRBV19, the J gene TRBJ2-7; 7 nucleotides line up with TRBD1. The CDR3 covers 14 residues. The ends lost 5 bases at V and 3 bases at J; junction bases unmatched: 7. Germline loops: CDR1 LNHDA, CDR2 SQIVND (reference sequence). The CDR3 protein is CASSVIQGHYEQYF. The CDR3 nucleotides are TGTGCCAGTAGTGTAATACAGGGGCACTACGAGCAGTACTTC.

The rearrangement links TRBV5-1 to TRBJ2-1; the D is unclear. Germline CDR1 is SGHRS and CDR2 is YFSETQ. V lost 2 bases and J 0 bases, leaving 9 bases between the germline ends. This CDR3 has 15 amino acids. The CDR3: CASSFDTSSYNEQFF. The CDR3 DNA reads as TGCGCCAGCAGCTTCGACACCAGCTCCTACAATGAGCAGTTCTTC.

The chain couples TRBV11-1 to TRBJ2-2; D not certain. Trimming removed 5 bases at V and 2 bases at J, with 12 bases between. The CDR3 runs 15 residues. The germline CDR1 and CDR2 sequences are SGHAT and FQDESV (reference sequence). Written as DNA, the CDR3 is TGTGCCAGCAGCCGAGGTGTCTTAAACACCGGGGAGCTGTTTTTT. This sequence encodes CASSRGVLNTGELFF.

The chain combines TRBV4-1 with TRBJ1-2; 10 nucleotides line up with TRBD1. There are 17 residues in the CDR3. In germline, CDR1 is MGHRA, CDR2 YSYEKL. After removal of 1 base from V and 5 bases from J, the junction contained 10 bases not matched to a gene. The CDR3 DNA follows: TGCGCCAGCAGCCAAGTTGGCAGGGACAGGGGAAAATATGGCTACACCTTC. Translating it yields CASSQVGRDRGKYGYTF.

This chain connects TRBV19 to TRBJ1-3, with 8 bases lining up with TRBD1. The V gene end was trimmed by 5 bases and the J gene end by 2 bases; junction bases not matched to a gene: 5. Germline V lookup: CDR1 LNHDA, CDR2 SQIVND (reference sequence). The CDR3 contains 15 residues. CDR3 sequence (DNA): TGTGCCAGTAGTCACGACAGGGGCGCTGGAAACACCATATATTTT. Protein sequence: CASSHDRGAGNTIYF.

CDR3 region: CASSFPILLAGSSYEQYF. CDR3 in DNA: TGTGCCAGCAGTTTCCCGATACTACTAGCGGGTAGCTCCTACGAGCAGTACTTC. The rearrangement uses TRBV28 and TRBJ2-5; 9 bases align to TRBD2. The end of the DNA fits TRBJ2-7 better, so the J call may be wrong. The germline V gene has CDR1 MDHEN and CDR2 SYDVKM. CDR3 length equals 18 residues.

V and J are TRBV18 and TRBJ2-3; D is possibly TRBD1 (6 bases). Deletions cut 5 bases from V and 5 bases from J, with 17 bases between. Germline lookup yields CDR1 KGHSH and CDR2 LQKENI. This CDR3 has 15 residues. The DNA for the CDR3 is TGTGCCAGCTCAAAAACAGGGAGTTGGCAAGATACGCAGTATTTT. It specifies CASSKTGSWQDTQYF.

The CDR3 loop reads CASSQNRDSSYGYTF. In DNA, the CDR3 is TGTGCCAGCAGCCAAAATCGGGACAGCTCATATGGCTACACCTTC. The J gene is TRBJ1-2, the V gene TRBV7-2, with 7 positions matching TRBD1. V lost 5 bases and J lost 5; bases outside the gene matches: 11. Germline assignment: CDR1 SGHTA and CDR2 FQGNSA. The CDR3 runs to 15 residues.

The gene calls are TRBV9 and TRBJ1-4, with D possibly matching TRBD1 (5 bases). Germline assignment: CDR1 SGDLS and CDR2 YYNGEE. The V gene lost 2 bases and the J gene lost 4 bases, with 15 bases spanning the gap. The CDR3 contains 16 residues. In DNA, the CDR3 is TGTGCCAGCAGCGTCGGGGACGAATTAGGTAATGAAAAACTGTTTTTT. Protein sequence: CASSVGDELGNEKLFF.

J is TRBJ2-5 and V is TRBV5-1; 9 bases are a match to TRBD2. The end of the DNA aligns better with TRBJ2-7, so the J call may be wrong. The CDR3 loop spans 14 amino acids. The germline CDR1 and CDR2 sequences are SGHRS and YFSETQ. The CDR3 protein is CASRVIAGVYEQYF. The CDR3 nucleotides read TGCGCCAGCAGGGTGATAGCGGGGGTCTACGAGCAGTACTTC.

The CDR3 coding sequence is TGTGCCAGCAGCGTAGGTGGTGGGCGCTATAATTCACCCCTCCACTTT. It is translated as CASSVGGGRYNSPLHF. The J gene is TRBJ1-6, the V gene TRBV9; D is undetermined. V was pared by 0 bases and J by 3 bases, with 10 bases between. From germline, CDR1 is SGDLS and CDR2 YYNGEE. CDR3 length: 16 amino acids.

A word on this clone: The same CDR3 is also encoded by other DNA sequences in this sample. The V and J genes are TRBV28 and TRBJ2-7; D is unresolved. Trimming stripped 5 bases from V and 3 bases from J, with 8 bases between. Germline CDR1 is MDHEN and CDR2 is SYDVKM. CDR3 size: 12 residues. In DNA form, the CDR3 reads TGTGCCAGCAGTAAGGACGGCTACGAGCAGTACTTC. Protein: CASSKDGYEQYF. The full variable domain, with the rest looked up from reference TRBV28 and TRBJ2-7, is DVKVTQSSRYLVKRTGEKVFLECVQDMDHENMFWYRQDPGLGLRLIYFSYDVKMKEKGDIPEGYSVSREKKERFSLILESASTNQTSMYLCASSKDGYEQYFGPGTRLTVT.

V and J are TRBV7-7 and TRBJ2-5; the match to TRBD2 covers 13 bases. J was trimmed by 4 bases and V by 2 bases; bases with no gene match: 4. The CDR3 consists of 16 residues. CDR1 is SSHAT and CDR2 is FNYEAQ in the germline V gene (reference sequence). In DNA, the CDR3 is TGTGCCAGCAGCTTAAGACTAGCGGGAGGAGGAGAGACCCAGTACTTC. Its translation is CASSLRLAGGGETQYF.

This chain connects TRBV7-3 to TRBJ1-2; 9 bases match TRBD1. Germline CDR1 is SGHTA and CDR2 is FQGTGA. Trimming cost V 3 bases and J 8 bases; bases outside gene matches: 4. The CDR3 length is 13 residues. CDR3 region: CASSLGQGEGYTF. The CDR3 region has the DNA TGTGCCAGCAGCTTGGGACAGGGTGAAGGCTACACCTTC. The entire variable domain, with the rest obtained from reference TRBV7-3 and TRBJ1-2, is as follows: GAGVSQTPSNKVTEKGKYVELRCDPISGHTALYWYRQSLGQGPEFLIYFQGTGAADDSGLPNDRFFAVRPEGSVSTLKIQRTERGDSAVYLCASSLGQGEGYTFGSGTRLTVV.

The chain combines TRBV10-2 with TRBJ2-7, with 10 bases identical to TRBD2. V was pared by 9 bases and J by 6 bases, with 8 bases of the junction left unmatched. The CDR3 is made up of 13 amino acids. The germline CDR1 and CDR2 sequences are WSHSY and SAAADI. CDR3 sequence reads: CASKLAGDPEQYF. In DNA, the CDR3 is TGCGCCAGTAAGCTAGCGGGAGACCCCGAGCAGTACTTC.

The V and J genes are TRBV7-6 and TRBJ2-7, with TRBD1 identical over 10 bases. CDR3 length: 15 residues. Losses at the gene ends were 2 bases for V and 7 bases for J; bases not matched to a gene: 8. Looked up from germline, CDR1 is SGHVS and CDR2 is FNYEAQ. For the CDR3, the DNA is TGTGCCAGCAGCTTAACCGGGACAGGGGCACGAGAGCAGTACTTC. It codes for CASSLTGTGAREQYF. Using reference TRBV7-6 and TRBJ2-7 for the parts outside the CDR3, the full variable domain is GAGVSQSPRYKVTKRGQDVALRCDPISGHVSLYWYRQALGQGPEFLTYFNYEAQQDKSGLPNDRFSAERPEGSISTLTIQRTEQRDSAMYRCASSLTGTGAREQYFGPGTRLTVT.

V is TRBV5-1 and J is TRBJ2-7; 12 bases agree with TRBD2. J was trimmed by 6 bases and V by 4 bases; bases with no gene match: 8. Germline V gives CDR1 SGHRS, CDR2 YFSETQ. The CDR3 has 15 residues. For the CDR3, the DNA is TGCGCCAGCAGCCTAGCGGGAGGGCGCCCCAGCGAGCAGTACTTC. Translated: CASSLAGGRPSEQYF.

The rearrangement uses TRBV28 and TRBJ2-7; D possibly matches TRBD1 or TRBD2 (5 bases each). Germline-derived CDR1 and CDR2 are MDHEN and SYDVKM. This CDR3 has 14 residues. Trimming shortened V by 2 bases and J by 7 bases, and 15 bases separated the two germline ends. The CDR3 coding sequence is TGTGCCAGCAGTTTAGGGCCACCCAGGGAGGAGCAGTACTTC. Amino acids: CASSLGPPREEQYF.

The V and J genes are TRBV28 and TRBJ1-2; perhaps TRBD1 as D (6 bases). Trimming pared 6 bases from V and 4 bases from J, leaving 9 bases between. This CDR3 comprises 12 residues. CDR1 and CDR2 (germline): MDHEN, SYDVKM. CDR3 loop: CASSLDSYGYTF. The CDR3, as DNA: TGTGCCAGCAGCTTGGACAGCTATGGCTACACCTTC.

The chain has TRBV10-1 and TRBJ2-7; D unclear. Germline V gene lookup returns CDR1 WNHNN and CDR2 SYGVQD (reference sequence). This CDR3 contains 12 residues. V was clipped by 3 bases and J by 3 bases, with 6 bases between them. The CDR3 is CASSEGVYEQYF. DNA of the CDR3: TGCGCCAGCAGTGAAGGTGTCTACGAGCAGTACTTC.

J is TRBJ2-7 and V is TRBV5-1, with D perhaps assigned TRBD1 or TRBD2 (5 bases each). This CDR3 has 15 residues. The V gene lost 4 bases and the J gene lost 2 bases, with 16 bases spanning the gap. Germline lookup yields CDR1 SGHRS and CDR2 YFSETQ. For the CDR3, the DNA is TGCGCCAGCAGCCCCTATGCTGGGGGAGCCTACGAGCAGTACTTC. It specifies CASSPYAGGAYEQYF.

The chain recombines TRBV5-5 with TRBJ1-4; tentative D call: TRBD1 (5 bases). CDR1 is SGHKS, CDR2 YYEKEE, per germline (reference sequence). V shed 0 bases and J shed 8 bases, with 11 bases lying between them. CDR3 length equals 14 residues. The CDR3 reads CASSLAGLEEKLFF. CDR3 bases: TGTGCCAGCAGCTTGGCAGGGTTGGAGGAAAAACTGTTTTTT.

The V gene is TRBV28, the J gene TRBJ1-5; TRBD1 matches at 9 bases. This CDR3 has 17 residues. Trimming cost V 6 bases and J 1 base; bases outside gene matches: 10. The germline V gene encodes CDR1 MDHEN and CDR2 SYDVKM. This CDR3 is CASSREPGQGSNQPQHF. The CDR3 region has the DNA TGTGCCAGCAGCCGGGAACCGGGACAGGGAAGCAATCAGCCCCAGCATTTT.